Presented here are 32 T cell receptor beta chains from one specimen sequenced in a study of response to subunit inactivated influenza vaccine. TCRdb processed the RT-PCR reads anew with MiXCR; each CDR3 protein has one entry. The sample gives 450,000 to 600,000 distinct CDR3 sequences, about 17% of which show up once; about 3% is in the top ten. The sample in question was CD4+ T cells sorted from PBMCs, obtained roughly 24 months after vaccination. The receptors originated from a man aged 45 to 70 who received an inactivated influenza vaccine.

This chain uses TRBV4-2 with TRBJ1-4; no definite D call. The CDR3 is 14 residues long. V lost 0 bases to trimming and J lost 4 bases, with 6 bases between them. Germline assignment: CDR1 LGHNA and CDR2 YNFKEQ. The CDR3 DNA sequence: TGTGCCAGCAGCCAAGATTCTCTTAATGAAAAACTGTTTTTT. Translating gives CASSQDSLNEKLFF.

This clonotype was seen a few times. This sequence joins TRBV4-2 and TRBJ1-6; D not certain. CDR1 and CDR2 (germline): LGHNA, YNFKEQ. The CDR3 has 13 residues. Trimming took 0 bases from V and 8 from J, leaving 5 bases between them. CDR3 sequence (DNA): TGTGCCAGCAGCCAAGATCGTGATTCACCCCTCCACTTT. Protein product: CASSQDRDSPLHF.

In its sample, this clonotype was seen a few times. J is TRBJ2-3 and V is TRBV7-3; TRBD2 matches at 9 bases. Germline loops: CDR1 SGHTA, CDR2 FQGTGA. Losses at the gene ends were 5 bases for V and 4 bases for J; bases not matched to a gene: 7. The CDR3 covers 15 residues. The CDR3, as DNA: TGTGCCAGCAGCACCGGGACTAGCCCTTCAGATACGCAGTATTTT. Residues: CASSTGTSPSDTQYF.

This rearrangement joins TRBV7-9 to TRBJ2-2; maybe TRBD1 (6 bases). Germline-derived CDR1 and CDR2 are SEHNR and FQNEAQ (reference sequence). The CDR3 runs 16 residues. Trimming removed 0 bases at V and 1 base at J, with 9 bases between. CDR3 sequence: CASSLATGLNTGELFF. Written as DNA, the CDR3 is TGTGCCAGCAGCTTAGCGACAGGATTGAACACCGGGGAGCTGTTTTTT.

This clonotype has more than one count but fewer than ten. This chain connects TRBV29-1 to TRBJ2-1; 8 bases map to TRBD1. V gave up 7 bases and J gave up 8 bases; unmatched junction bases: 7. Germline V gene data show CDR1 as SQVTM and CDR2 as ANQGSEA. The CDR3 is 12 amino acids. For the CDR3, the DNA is TGCAGCGCCCGGACAGGGCGGGATGAGCAGTTCTTC. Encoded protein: CSARTGRDEQFF.

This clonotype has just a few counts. The CDR3 nucleotides read TGCAGTGCCGTAGGTACGGGGAGGACAGAGACCCAGTACTTC. Translating it yields CSAVGTGRTETQYF. The chain combines TRBV20-1 with TRBJ2-5, with D possibly being TRBD2 (6 bases). Germline assignment: CDR1 DFQATT and CDR2 SNEGSKA (reference sequence). This CDR3 spans 14 amino acids. Trimming took off 6 bases at V and 4 bases at J, with 18 bases between the two ends.

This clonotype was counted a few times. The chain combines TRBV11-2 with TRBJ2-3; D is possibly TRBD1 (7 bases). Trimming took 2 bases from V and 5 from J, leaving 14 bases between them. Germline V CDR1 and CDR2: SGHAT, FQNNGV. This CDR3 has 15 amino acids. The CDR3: CASSLLVQGGDTQYF. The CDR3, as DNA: TGTGCCAGCAGCTTATTGGTCCAGGGGGGAGATACGCAGTATTTT.

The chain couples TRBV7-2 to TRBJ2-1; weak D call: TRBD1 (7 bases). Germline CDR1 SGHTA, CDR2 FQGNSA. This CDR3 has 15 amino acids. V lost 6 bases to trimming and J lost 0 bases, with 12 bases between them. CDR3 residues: CASSQGGASYNEQFF. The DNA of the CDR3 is TGTGCCAGCAGTCAGGGGGGAGCCTCCTACAATGAGCAGTTCTTC.

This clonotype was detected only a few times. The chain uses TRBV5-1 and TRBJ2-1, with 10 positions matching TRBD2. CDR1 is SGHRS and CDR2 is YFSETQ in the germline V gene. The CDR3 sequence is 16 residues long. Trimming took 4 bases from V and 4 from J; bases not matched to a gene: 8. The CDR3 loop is CASSLRTSGVYNEQFF. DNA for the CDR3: TGCGCCAGCAGCCTTAGGACTAGCGGAGTATACAATGAGCAGTTCTTC.

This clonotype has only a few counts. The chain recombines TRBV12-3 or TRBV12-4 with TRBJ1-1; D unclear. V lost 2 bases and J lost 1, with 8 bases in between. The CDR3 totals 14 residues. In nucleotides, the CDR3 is TGTGCCAGCAGTTTACGGCACGAGAACACTGAAGCTTTCTTT. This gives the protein CASSLRHENTEAFF.

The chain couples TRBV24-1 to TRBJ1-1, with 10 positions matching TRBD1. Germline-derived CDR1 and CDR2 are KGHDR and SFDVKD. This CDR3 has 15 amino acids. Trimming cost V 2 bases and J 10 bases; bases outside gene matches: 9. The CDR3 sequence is CATSDSTGGPKGAFF. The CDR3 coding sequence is TGTGCCACCAGTGATTCGACAGGGGGCCCCAAAGGAGCTTTCTTT.

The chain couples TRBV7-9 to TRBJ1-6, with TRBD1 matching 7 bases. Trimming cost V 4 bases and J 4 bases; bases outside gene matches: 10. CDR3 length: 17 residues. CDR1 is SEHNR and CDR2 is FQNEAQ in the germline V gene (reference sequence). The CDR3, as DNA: TGTGCCAGCAGCTCCACGACGATGACAGGGTATAATTCACCCCTCCACTTT. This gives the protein CASSSTTMTGYNSPLHF.

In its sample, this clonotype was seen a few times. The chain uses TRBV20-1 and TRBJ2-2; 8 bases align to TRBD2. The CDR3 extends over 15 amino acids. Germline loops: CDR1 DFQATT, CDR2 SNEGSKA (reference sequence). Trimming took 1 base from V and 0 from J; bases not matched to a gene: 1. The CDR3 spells CSARVGLANTGELFF. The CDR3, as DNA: TGCAGTGCTAGAGTGGGACTAGCGAACACCGGGGAGCTGTTTTTT.

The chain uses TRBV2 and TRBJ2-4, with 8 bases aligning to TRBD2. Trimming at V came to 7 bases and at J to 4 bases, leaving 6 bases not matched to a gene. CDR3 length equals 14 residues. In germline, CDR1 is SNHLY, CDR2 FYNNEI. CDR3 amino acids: CASKPGLEKNIQYF. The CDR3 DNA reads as TGTGCCAGCAAACCGGGACTAGAGAAAAACATTCAGTACTTC.

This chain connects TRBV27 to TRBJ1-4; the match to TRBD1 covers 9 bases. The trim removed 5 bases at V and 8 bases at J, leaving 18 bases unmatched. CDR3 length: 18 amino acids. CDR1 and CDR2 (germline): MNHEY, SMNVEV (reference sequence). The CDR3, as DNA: TGTGCCAGCAGTCAGTCCTACCTTCCGGGACAGGGTCGGGAAAAACTGTTTTTT. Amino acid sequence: CASSQSYLPGQGREKLFF.

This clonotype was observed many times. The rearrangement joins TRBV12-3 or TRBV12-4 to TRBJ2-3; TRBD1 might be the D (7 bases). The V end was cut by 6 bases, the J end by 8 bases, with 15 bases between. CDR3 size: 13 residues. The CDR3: CASRFNRGGTQYF. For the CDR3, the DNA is TGTGCCAGCAGATTTAACAGGGGAGGTACGCAGTATTTT.

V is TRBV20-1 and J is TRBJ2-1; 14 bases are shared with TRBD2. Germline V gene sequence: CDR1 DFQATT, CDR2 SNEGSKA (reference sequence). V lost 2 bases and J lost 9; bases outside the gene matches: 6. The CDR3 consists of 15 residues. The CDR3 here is CSARQTSGRAVEQFF. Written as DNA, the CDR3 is TGCAGTGCTAGACAGACTAGCGGGAGGGCCGTTGAGCAGTTCTTC.

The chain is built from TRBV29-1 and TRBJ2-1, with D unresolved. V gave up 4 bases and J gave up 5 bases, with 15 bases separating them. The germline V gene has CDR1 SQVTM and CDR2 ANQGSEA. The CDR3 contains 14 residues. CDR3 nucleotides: TGCAGCGTTGGGGTTCGGACCGCCAACAATGAGCAGTTCTTC. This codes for CSVGVRTANNEQFF.

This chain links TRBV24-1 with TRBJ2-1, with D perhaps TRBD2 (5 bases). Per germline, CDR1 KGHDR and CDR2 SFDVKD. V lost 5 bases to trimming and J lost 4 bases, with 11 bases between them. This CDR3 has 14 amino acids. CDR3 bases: TGTGCCACCAGTGGAGGGTCGGGTTACAATGAGCAGTTCTTC. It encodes CATSGGSGYNEQFF.

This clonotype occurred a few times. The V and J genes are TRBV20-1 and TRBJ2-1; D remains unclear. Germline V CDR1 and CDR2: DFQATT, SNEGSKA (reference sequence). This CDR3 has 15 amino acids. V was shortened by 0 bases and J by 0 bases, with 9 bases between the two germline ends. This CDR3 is CSAREALSSYNEQFF. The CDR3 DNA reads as TGCAGTGCTAGAGAGGCGCTAAGCTCCTACAATGAGCAGTTCTTC.

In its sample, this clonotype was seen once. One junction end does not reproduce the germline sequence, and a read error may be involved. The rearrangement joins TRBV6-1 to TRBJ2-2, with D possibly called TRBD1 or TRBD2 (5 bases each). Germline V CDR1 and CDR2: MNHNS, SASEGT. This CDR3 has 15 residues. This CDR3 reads CASSLVSGSTRELFF. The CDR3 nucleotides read TGTGCTAGCAGTCTTGTGTCAGGGAGCACCAGGGAGCTGTTTTTT.

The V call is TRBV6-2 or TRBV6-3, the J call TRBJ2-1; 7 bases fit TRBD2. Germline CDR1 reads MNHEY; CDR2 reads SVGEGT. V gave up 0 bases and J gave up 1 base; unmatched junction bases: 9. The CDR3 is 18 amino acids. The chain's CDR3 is CASSYSSAAGLSYNEQFF. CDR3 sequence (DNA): TGTGCCAGCAGTTACTCGAGCGCAGCGGGGTTGTCCTACAATGAGCAGTTCTTC.

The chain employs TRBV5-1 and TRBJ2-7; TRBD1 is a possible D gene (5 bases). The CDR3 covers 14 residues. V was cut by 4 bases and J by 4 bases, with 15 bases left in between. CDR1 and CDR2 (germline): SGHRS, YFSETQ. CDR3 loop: CASSPSRVGYEQYF. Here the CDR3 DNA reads TGCGCCAGCAGCCCTTCCAGGGTGGGGTACGAGCAGTACTTC.

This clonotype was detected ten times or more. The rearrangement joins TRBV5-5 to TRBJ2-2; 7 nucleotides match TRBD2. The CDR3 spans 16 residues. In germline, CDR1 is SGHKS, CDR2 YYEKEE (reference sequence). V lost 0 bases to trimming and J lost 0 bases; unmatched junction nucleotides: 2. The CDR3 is CASSLAGGTNTGELFF. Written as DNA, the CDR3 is TGTGCCAGCAGCTTGGCCGGGGGGACGAACACCGGGGAGCTGTTTTTT.

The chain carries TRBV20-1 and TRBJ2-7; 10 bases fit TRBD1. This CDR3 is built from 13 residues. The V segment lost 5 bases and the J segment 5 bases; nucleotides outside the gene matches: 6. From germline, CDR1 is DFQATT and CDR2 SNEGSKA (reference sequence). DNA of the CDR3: TGCAGTGCTCGGACAGGGGGGACAAACGAGCAGTACTTC. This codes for CSARTGGTNEQYF.

The CDR3 bases are TGTGCCAGCAGCGGAAAAAGCGGGAGTCCCTACAATGAGCAGTTCTTC. This gives the protein CASSGKSGSPYNEQFF. The chain has TRBV14 and TRBJ2-1; the match to TRBD2 covers 8 bases. The junction had 8 bases not matched to a gene; V was cut back by 5 bases and J by 2 bases. This CDR3 has 16 amino acids. Germline loops: CDR1 SGHDN, CDR2 FVKESK.

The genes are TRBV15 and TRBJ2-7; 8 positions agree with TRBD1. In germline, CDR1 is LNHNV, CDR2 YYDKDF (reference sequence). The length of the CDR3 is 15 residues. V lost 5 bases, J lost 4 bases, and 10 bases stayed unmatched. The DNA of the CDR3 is TGTGCCACCAGCGTGGCGGCAGGGGGCGGGTACGAGCAGTACTTC. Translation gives CATSVAAGGGYEQYF.

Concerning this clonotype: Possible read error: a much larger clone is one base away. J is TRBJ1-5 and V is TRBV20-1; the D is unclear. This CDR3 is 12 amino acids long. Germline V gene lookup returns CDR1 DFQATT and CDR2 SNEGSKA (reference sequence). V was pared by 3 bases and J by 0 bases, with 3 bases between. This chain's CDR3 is CSASNSNQPQHF. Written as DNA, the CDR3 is TGCAGTGCTAGTAATAGCAATCAGCCCCAGCATTTT.

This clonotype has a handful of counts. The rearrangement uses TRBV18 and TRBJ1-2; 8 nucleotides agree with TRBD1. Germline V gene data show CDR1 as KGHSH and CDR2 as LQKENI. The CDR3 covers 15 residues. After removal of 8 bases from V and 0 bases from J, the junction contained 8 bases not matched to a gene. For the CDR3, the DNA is TGTGCCAGCACAGACAGGGGAGCGACTAACTATGGCTACACCTTC. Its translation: CASTDRGATNYGYTF.

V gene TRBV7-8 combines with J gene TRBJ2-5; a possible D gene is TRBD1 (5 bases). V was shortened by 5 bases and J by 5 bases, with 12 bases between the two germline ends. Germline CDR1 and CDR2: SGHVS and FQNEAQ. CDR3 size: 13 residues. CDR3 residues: CASSQQVLETQYF. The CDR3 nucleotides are TGTGCCAGCAGCCAACAGGTTCTGGAGACCCAGTACTTC. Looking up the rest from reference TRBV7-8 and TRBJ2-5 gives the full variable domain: GAGVSQSPRYKVAKRGQDVALRCDPISGHVSLFWYQQALGQGPEFLTYFQNEAQLDKSGLPSDRFFAERPEGSVSTLKIQRTQQEDSAVYLCASSQQVLETQYFGPGTRLLVL.

CDR3 sequence: CASKVGGVLDTQYF. CDR3 coding DNA: TGTGCCAGCAAGGTGGGGGGAGTTCTAGATACGCAGTATTTT. The V call is TRBV28, the J call TRBJ2-3, with D perhaps matching TRBD2 (6 bases). V lost 7 bases and J 5 bases, leaving 16 bases between the germline ends. CDR3 size: 14 residues. The germline CDR1 and CDR2 sequences are MDHEN and SYDVKM.

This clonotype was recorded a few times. CDR3 coding DNA: TGCAGTGCTGGATCCGGGACAGGGACAGATACGCAGTATTTT. Translated: CSAGSGTGTDTQYF. The chain has TRBV20-1 and TRBJ2-3, with 9 bases lining up with TRBD1. The CDR3 has 14 amino acids. The V and J ends lost 5 bases and 3 bases, in that order; junction bases with no gene match: 6. Germline lookup yields CDR1 DFQATT and CDR2 SNEGSKA (reference sequence).